Following are 9 T cell receptor beta chains from one sample sequenced in a study of T cell clones after liver transplantation. Repertoires were generated with immunoSEQ multiplex PCR, while TCRdb's copy carries only in-frame clones and drops some. The profile shows about 15,000 clones, roughly 84% of them singletons. The sequencing here drew on CD8+ T cells from blood, taken roughly 50 months after liver transplant. The origin of the receptors is a human patient who received a liver transplant. The graft donor may be the source of some T cells.

This chain connects TRBV5-4 to TRBJ2-1; D unresolved. The CDR3 length is 14 residues. Per the germline V gene, CDR1 is SGHNT and CDR2 is YYREEE (reference sequence). The V end was cut by 4 bases, the J end by 9 bases, with 17 bases between. CDR3 sequence: CASSIWTGPGEQFF. CDR3 bases: TGTGCCAGCAGCATATGGACCGGCCCGGGTGAGCAGTTCTTC.

In nucleotides, the CDR3 is TGTGCCAGCAGCCCGGGACAGGGCCCATCCTACGAGCAGTACTTC. This translates into CASSPGQGPSYEQYF. The chain carries TRBV7-3 and TRBJ2-7, with 9 bases that match TRBD1. Germline CDR1 reads SGHTA; CDR2 reads FQGTGA. With V trimmed by 5 bases and J by 1 base, 6 bases remained unmatched. The CDR3 extends over 15 amino acids.

The chain is built from TRBV5-4 and TRBJ2-3, with 12 bases matching TRBD1. V lost 0 bases to trimming and J lost 1 base; unmatched junction nucleotides: 12. The CDR3 covers 20 residues. Germline values: CDR1 SGHNT, CDR2 YYREEE (reference sequence). The CDR3 sequence is CASSLEEGQGAYLGTDTQYF. In DNA form, the CDR3 reads TGTGCCAGCAGCTTGGAGGAGGGACAGGGGGCATACTTGGGCACAGATACGCAGTATTTT.

The chain couples TRBV29-1 to TRBJ2-7; D not resolved. This CDR3 is built from 12 residues. The V and J ends lost 4 bases and 7 bases respectively, with 14 bases between them. CDR1 and CDR2 (germline): SQVTM, ANQGSEA. CDR3: CSVAPGFGEQYF. CDR3 sequence (DNA): TGCAGCGTTGCTCCCGGTTTTGGAGAGCAGTACTTC.

CDR3 protein: CASSPGTGSWPGYTF. The DNA of the CDR3 is TGCGCCAGCAGCCCGGGGACAGGGAGTTGGCCTGGCTACACCTTC. The genes are TRBV5-1 and TRBJ1-2, with TRBD1 identical over 9 bases. J lost 7 bases, V lost 4 bases, and 11 bases had no gene match. This CDR3 contains 15 residues. Per germline, CDR1 SGHRS and CDR2 YFSETQ.

This chain links TRBV19 with TRBJ2-2, with 11 bases aligning to TRBD1. This CDR3 has 19 amino acids. Germline V gene sequence: CDR1 LNHDA, CDR2 SQIVND (reference sequence). Trimming removed 3 bases from V and 0 bases from J; junction bases left unmatched: 9. This CDR3 reads CASSISGTGGFTNTGELFF. CDR3 coding DNA: TGTGCCAGTAGTATCTCCGGGACAGGGGGATTTACGAACACCGGGGAGCTGTTTTTT.

The chain couples TRBV27 to TRBJ2-3; TRBD1 aligns across 7 bases. Germline V gene lookup returns CDR1 MNHEY and CDR2 SMNVEV (reference sequence). Germline trimming cut 5 bases from V and 1 base from J; bases unmatched to any gene: 6. The CDR3 runs to 15 residues. Here the CDR3 DNA reads TGTGCCAGCAGTCCCCTTGACAGGGGCACAGATACGCAGTATTTT. Protein: CASSPLDRGTDTQYF.

The chain combines TRBV10-1 with TRBJ2-1; 7 nucleotides align to TRBD2. There are 14 residues in the CDR3. Germline V gives CDR1 WNHNN, CDR2 SYGVQD (reference sequence). Losses at the gene ends were 0 bases for V and 10 bases for J; bases not matched to a gene: 6. CDR3 in DNA: TGCGCCAGCAGTGAGTCCCCTACTAGCGACGAGCAGTTCTTC. Protein: CASSESPTSDEQFF.

The V gene is TRBV7-2, the J gene TRBJ2-7; D is perhaps TRBD1 or TRBD2 (6 bases each). The CDR3 has 14 amino acids. CDR1 and CDR2 from the germline V gene are SGHTA and FQGNSA. Trimming pared 1 base from V and 6 bases from J, leaving 13 bases between. The CDR3 loop reads CASSLGGGTAEQYF. CDR3 DNA: TGTGCCAGCAGCTTAGGAGGGGGGACGGCCGAGCAGTACTTC.